This T cell receptor (beta chain) was captured by sequencing in a study of graft-versus-host responses after intestinal transplantation. Produced via immunoSEQ multiplex PCR; TCRdb's table is partial and in-frame only. The table includes approximately 93,000 clones, less than 95% detected once. Germline CDR1 reads SEHNR; CDR2 reads FQNEAQ (reference sequence). The ends were cut back, 4 bases at V and 0 bases at J, with 10 bases in the middle. This CDR3 region has 14 residues. This clone turned up a few times. Its specificity is not known. Sample: unstimulated CD8+ T cells sorted from spleen or lymph node cells, taken before transplant. The origin of this receptor is a human donor who was the organ donor for an intestinal transplant. The genes are TRBV7-9 and TRBJ2-7; TRBD2 is a possible D gene (5 bases). The CDR3 bases are TGTGCCAGCAGCTACTACGGGATCTCCTACGAGCAGTACTTC. This encodes CASSYYGISYEQYF.